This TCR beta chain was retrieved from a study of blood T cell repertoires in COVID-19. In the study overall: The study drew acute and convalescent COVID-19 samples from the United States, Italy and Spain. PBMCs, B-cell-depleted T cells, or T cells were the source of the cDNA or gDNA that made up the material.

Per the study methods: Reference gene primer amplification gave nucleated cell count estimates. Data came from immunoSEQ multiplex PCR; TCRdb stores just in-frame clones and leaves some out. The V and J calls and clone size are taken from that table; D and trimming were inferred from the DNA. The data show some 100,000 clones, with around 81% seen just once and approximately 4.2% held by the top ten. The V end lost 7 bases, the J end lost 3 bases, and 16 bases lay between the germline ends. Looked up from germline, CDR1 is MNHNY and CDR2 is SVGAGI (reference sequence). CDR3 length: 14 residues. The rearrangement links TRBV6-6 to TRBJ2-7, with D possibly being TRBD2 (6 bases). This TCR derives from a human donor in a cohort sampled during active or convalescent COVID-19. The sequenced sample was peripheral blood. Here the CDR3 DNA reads TGTGCCAGCACCTTCTCCGGGACTTACTACGAGCAGTACTTC. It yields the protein CASTFSGTYYEQYF.